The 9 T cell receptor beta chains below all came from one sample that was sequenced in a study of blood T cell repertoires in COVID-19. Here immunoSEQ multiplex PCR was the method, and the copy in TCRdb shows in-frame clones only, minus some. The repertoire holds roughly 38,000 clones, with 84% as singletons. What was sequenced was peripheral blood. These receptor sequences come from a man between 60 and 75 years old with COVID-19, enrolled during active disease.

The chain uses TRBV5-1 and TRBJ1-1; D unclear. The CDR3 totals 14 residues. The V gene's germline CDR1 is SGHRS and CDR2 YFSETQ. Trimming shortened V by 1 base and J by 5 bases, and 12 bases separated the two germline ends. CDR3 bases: TGCGCCAGCAGCTTGTTCGGGGATCGGACTGAAGCTTTCTTT. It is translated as CASSLFGDRTEAFF.

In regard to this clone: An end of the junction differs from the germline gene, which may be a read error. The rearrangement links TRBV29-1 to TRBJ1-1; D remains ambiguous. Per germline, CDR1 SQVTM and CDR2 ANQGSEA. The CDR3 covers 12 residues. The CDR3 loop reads CSVPDLTGKIVF. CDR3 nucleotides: TGCAGCGTTCCCGACCTGACGGGTAAGATTGTCTTT.

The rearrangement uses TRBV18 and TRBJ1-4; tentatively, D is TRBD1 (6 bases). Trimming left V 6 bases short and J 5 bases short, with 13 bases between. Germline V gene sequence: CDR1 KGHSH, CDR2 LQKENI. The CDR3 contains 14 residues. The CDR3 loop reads CASSQGHENEKLFF. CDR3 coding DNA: TGTGCCAGCTCCCAGGGACACGAGAATGAAAAACTGTTTTTT.

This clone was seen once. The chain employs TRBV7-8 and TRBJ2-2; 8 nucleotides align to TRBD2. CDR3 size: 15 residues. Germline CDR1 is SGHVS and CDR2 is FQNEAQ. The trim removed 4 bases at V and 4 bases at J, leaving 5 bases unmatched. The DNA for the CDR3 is TGTGCCAGCAGCTCCCCCGGGGGGGTCACCGGGGAGCTGTTTTTT. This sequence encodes CASSSPGGVTGELFF.

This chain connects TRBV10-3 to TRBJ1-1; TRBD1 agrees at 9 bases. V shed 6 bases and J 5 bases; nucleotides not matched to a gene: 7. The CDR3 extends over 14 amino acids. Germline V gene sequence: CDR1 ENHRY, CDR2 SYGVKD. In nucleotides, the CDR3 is TGTGCCATCAGACCCACAGGGGGCGCTACTGAAGCTTTCTTT. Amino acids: CAIRPTGGATEAFF.

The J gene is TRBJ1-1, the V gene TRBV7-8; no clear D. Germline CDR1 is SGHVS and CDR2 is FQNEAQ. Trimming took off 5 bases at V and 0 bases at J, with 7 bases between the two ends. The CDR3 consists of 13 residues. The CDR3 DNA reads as TGTGCCAGCAGCCGGGCCTTGAACACTGAAGCTTTCTTT. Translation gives CASSRALNTEAFF. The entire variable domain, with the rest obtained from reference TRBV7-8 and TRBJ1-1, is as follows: GAGVSQSPRYKVAKRGQDVALRCDPISGHVSLFWYQQALGQGPEFLTYFQNEAQLDKSGLPSDRFFAERPEGSVSTLKIQRTQQEDSAVYLCASSRALNTEAFFGQGTRLTVV.

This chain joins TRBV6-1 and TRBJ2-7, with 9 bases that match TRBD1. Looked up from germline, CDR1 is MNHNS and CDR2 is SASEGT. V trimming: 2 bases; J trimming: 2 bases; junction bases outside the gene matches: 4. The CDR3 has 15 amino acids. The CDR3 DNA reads TGTGCCAGCAGTGAAATAGGACAGGGGCCCTACGAGCAGTACTTC. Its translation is CASSEIGQGPYEQYF.

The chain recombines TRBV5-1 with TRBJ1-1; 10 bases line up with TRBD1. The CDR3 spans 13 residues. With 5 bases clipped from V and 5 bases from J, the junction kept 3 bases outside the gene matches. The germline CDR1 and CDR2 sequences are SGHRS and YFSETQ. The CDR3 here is CASRPGQGTEAFF. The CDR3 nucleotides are TGCGCCAGCAGACCGGGACAGGGGACTGAAGCTTTCTTT.

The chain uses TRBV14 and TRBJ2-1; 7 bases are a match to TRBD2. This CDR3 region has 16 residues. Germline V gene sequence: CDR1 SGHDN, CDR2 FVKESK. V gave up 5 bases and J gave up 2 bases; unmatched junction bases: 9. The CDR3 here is CASSTRLARTYNEQFF. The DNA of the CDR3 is TGTGCCAGCAGCACGAGACTAGCAAGAACCTACAATGAGCAGTTCTTC.